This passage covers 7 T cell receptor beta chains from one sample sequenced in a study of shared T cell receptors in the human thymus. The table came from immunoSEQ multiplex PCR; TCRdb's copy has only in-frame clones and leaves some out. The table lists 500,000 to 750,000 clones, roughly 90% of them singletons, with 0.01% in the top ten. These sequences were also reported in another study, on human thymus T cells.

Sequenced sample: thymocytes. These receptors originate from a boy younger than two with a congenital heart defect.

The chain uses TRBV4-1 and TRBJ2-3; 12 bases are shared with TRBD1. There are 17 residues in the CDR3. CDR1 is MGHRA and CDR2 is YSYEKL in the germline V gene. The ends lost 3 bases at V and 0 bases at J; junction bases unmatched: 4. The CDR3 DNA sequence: TGCGCCAGCAGCCAGGGACAGGGGGCTTTTAGCACAGATACGCAGTATTTT. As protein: CASSQGQGAFSTDTQYF.

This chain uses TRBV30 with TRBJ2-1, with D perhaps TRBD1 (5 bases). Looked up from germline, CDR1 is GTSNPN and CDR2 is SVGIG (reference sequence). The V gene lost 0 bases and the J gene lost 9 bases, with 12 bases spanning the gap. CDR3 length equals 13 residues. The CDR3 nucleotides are TGTGCCTGGAGTGTAAAGGGTACAGGTGAGCAGTTCTTC. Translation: CAWSVKGTGEQFF. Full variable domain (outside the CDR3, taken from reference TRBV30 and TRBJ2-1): SQTIHQWPATLVQPVGSPLSLECTVEGTSNPNLYWYRQAAGRGLQLLFYSVGIGQISSEVPQNLSASRPQDRQFILSSKKLLLSDSGFYLCAWSVKGTGEQFFGPGTRLTVL.

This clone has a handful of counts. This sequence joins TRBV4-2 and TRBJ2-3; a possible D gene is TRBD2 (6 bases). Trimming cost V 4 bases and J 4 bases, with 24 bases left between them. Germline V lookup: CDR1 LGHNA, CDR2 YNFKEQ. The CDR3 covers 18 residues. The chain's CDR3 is CASSPLSRAGIGADTQYF. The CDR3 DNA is TGTGCCAGCAGCCCTCTCTCTCGGGCGGGGATAGGCGCAGATACGCAGTATTTT.

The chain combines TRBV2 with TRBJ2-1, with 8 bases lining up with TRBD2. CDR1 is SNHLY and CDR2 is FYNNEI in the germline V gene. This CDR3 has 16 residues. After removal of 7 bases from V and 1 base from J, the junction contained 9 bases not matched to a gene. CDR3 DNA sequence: TGTGCCAGCACCCACGCCGGGAGGGTGTCCTACAATGAGCAGTTCTTC. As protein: CASTHAGRVSYNEQFF.

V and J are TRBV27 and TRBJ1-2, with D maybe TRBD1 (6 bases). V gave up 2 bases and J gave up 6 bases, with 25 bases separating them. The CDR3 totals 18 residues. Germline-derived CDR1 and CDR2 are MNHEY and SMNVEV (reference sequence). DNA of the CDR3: TGTGCCAGCAGTTTAACGCCCCCCACAGGGAAAAGCGGTGATGGCTACACCTTC. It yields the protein CASSLTPPTGKSGDGYTF.

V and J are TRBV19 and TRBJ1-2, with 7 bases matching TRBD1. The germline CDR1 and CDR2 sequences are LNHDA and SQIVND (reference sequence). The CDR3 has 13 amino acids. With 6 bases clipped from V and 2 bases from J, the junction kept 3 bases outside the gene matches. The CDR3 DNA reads TGTGCCAGTAGGAGGGGGCCGAACTATGGCTACACCTTC. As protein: CASRRGPNYGYTF.

The CDR3 is CASSPDRANTEAFF. The CDR3 nucleotides read TGTGCCAGCTCGCCAGACAGGGCGAACACTGAAGCTTTCTTT. The chain is built from TRBV18 and TRBJ1-1; 7 bases line up with TRBD1. The germline CDR1 and CDR2 sequences are KGHSH and LQKENI. This CDR3 is 14 amino acids long. Trimming cost V 6 bases and J 1 base; bases outside gene matches: 5.